The table lists the clone carrying this TCR beta chain with a few counts. The antigen remains undetermined. An end of the junction differs from the germline gene, which may be a read error. Built from TCR beta cDNA, the libraries had unique molecular identifiers in them. MiXCR, run by TCRdb on the PCR reads, gives a single entry per CDR3 protein. The table includes some 690,000 distinct CDR3 sequences, roughly 30% detected once. The data originate from a study of post-analysis software for immune sequencing data. Study-wide results and caveats: Four or five TRBV segments, TRBV5-6, TRBV5-1 and TRBV20-1 among them, were found more frequent in patients than controls.

This CDR3 is 15 amino acids long. From germline, CDR1 is DFQATT and CDR2 SNEGSKA (reference sequence). This receptor was identified in a girl between 10 and 17 years old with multiple sclerosis. Sequencing was done on a sample of blood. The V call is TRBV20-1, the J call TRBJ2-3; D is possibly TRBD1 or TRBD2 (5 bases each). CDR3: CGARDGQGGTDTQYF. The CDR3 region has the DNA TGCGGTGCTAGAGATGGGCAGGGAGGCACAGATACGCAGTATTTT.